These 27 T cell receptor beta chains originate from one sample sequenced in a study of blood T cell repertoires in COVID-19. Assay: immunoSEQ multiplex PCR; the TCRdb copy retains only in-frame clones and omits some. Here the sample spans more than 250,000 clones, approximately 87% being singletons. The sample comprised PBMCs or T cells enriched from blood (not recorded which). Receptors were obtained from a woman in her 30s who had recovered from COVID-19.

The V gene is TRBV3-1 (or the pseudogene TRBV3-2), the J gene TRBJ1-1; a weak D match, TRBD1 (5 bases). This CDR3 has 13 residues. With 1 base removed from V and 11 bases from J, the gap between germline ends came to 14 bases. The germline CDR1 and CDR2 sequences are LGHDT and YNNKEL (reference sequence). The CDR3 DNA follows: TGTGCCAGCAGCCAAGTTCAGGGCTCAATGGCTTTCTTT. Translating gives CASSQVQGSMAFF.

This chain links TRBV5-1 with TRBJ2-4, with D perhaps TRBD2 (5 bases). In germline, CDR1 is SGHRS, CDR2 YFSETQ. Deletions cut 4 bases from V and 0 bases from J, with 14 bases between. CDR3 length equals 16 residues. The CDR3 loop reads CASSPGLKVAKNIQYF. The CDR3 DNA reads as TGCGCCAGCAGCCCCGGACTGAAAGTAGCCAAAAACATTCAGTACTTC.

The J gene is TRBJ1-4, the V gene TRBV7-9, with TRBD1 matching 7 bases. V trimming: 0 bases; J trimming: 3 bases; junction bases outside the gene matches: 7. This CDR3 has 17 residues. Germline V gene lookup returns CDR1 SEHNR and CDR2 FQNEAQ (reference sequence). CDR3 loop: CASSLARGQGANEKLFF. For the CDR3, the DNA is TGTGCCAGCAGCTTAGCGCGAGGCCAGGGGGCTAATGAAAAACTGTTTTTT.

The rearrangement joins TRBV7-8 to TRBJ2-2, with D possibly matching TRBD2 (6 bases). The CDR3 sequence is 12 residues long. CDR1 is SGHVS and CDR2 is FQNEAQ in the germline V gene. Trimming took off 10 bases at V and 3 bases at J, with 9 bases between the two ends. The CDR3 DNA is TGTGCCACGGGGGAGTACACCGGGGAGCTGTTTTTT. Encoded protein: CATGEYTGELFF.

The chain recombines TRBV10-3 with TRBJ2-7; the D gene is possibly TRBD2 (6 bases). CDR3 length equals 13 residues. Trimming left V 1 base short and J 3 bases short, with 7 bases between. Looked up from germline, CDR1 is ENHRY and CDR2 is SYGVKD. The CDR3 is CAISEFSGYEQYF. The CDR3 DNA reads as TGTGCCATCAGTGAGTTTAGCGGCTACGAGCAGTACTTC.

The chain is built from TRBV18 and TRBJ1-3; D ambiguous. V was trimmed by 3 bases and J by 4 bases, leaving 19 bases between them. This CDR3 has 17 residues. Looked up from germline, CDR1 is KGHSH and CDR2 is LQKENI. Here the CDR3 reads CASSPSDRGSVGNTIYF. The CDR3 coding sequence is TGTGCCAGCTCACCCTCAGACCGCGGGTCTGTCGGAAACACCATATATTTT.

As concerns this clone: The same CDR3 arises from other DNA sequences in this sample as well. The chain employs TRBV28 and TRBJ1-5, with 8 bases fitting TRBD1. Germline CDR1 is MDHEN and CDR2 is SYDVKM. With 6 bases clipped from V and 5 bases from J, the junction kept 6 bases outside the gene matches. CDR3 size: 14 residues. The CDR3 here is CASSPGQAYQPQHF. The CDR3 DNA is TGTGCCAGCAGCCCGGGACAGGCTTATCAGCCCCAGCATTTT.

This clone was seen a single time. The chain recombines TRBV2 with TRBJ1-4; TRBD1 agrees at 8 bases. This CDR3 is built from 14 residues. Unmatched junction bases numbered 9, after V lost 7 bases and J lost 8 bases. CDR1 is SNHLY and CDR2 is FYNNEI in the germline V gene. The CDR3 is CASIKSHRGEKLFF. The CDR3 DNA follows: TGTGCCAGCATTAAGTCCCACAGGGGGGAAAAACTGTTTTTT. Supplemented by reference TRBV2 and TRBJ1-4, the full variable domain reads EPEVTQTPSHQVTQMGQEVILRCVPISNHLYFYWYRQILGQKVEFLVSFYNNEISEKSEIFDDQFSVERPDGSNFTLKIRSTKLEDSAMYFCASIKSHRGEKLFFGSGTQLSVL.

This chain joins TRBV6-4 and TRBJ2-1, with D maybe TRBD2 (5 bases). Germline assignment: CDR1 MRHNA and CDR2 SNTAGT. Trimming cost V 6 bases and J 3 bases, with 9 bases left between them. CDR3 size: 13 residues. The CDR3 is CASSRTLYNEQFF. DNA for the CDR3: TGTGCCAGCAGCCGGACTCTCTACAATGAGCAGTTCTTC.

The chain uses TRBV15 and TRBJ1-2, with no clear D. The CDR3 has 13 amino acids. The V gene lost 6 bases and the J gene lost 4 bases, with 12 bases spanning the gap. The germline V gene has CDR1 LNHNV and CDR2 YYDKDF (reference sequence). The CDR3 protein is CATSARRLYGYTF. CDR3 coding DNA: TGTGCCACCAGTGCGCGTCGACTCTATGGCTACACCTTC.

This chain connects TRBV2 to TRBJ1-6; perhaps TRBD1 as D (5 bases). CDR3 length: 16 amino acids. CDR1 SNHLY and CDR2 FYNNEI come from the germline V gene. Trimming pared 2 bases from V and 12 bases from J, leaving 20 bases between. The CDR3: CASSERATAGGLPLHF. The CDR3 DNA follows: TGTGCCAGCAGTGAAAGAGCGACAGCGGGAGGCCTACCCCTCCACTTT.

V gene TRBV28 combines with J gene TRBJ1-5, with D perhaps TRBD1 (6 bases). Trimming pared 6 bases from V and 9 bases from J, leaving 18 bases between. The CDR3 runs 14 residues. CDR1 is MDHEN, CDR2 SYDVKM, per germline. This CDR3 reads CASSYLGQPRPQHF. In nucleotides, the CDR3 is TGTGCCAGCAGCTACCTTGGACAGCCCCGGCCCCAGCATTTT.

The rearrangement joins TRBV5-1 to TRBJ1-3; no clear D gene. The V and J ends lost 0 bases and 0 bases respectively, with 7 bases between them. The germline V gene encodes CDR1 SGHRS and CDR2 YFSETQ. This CDR3 has 15 amino acids. In nucleotides, the CDR3 is TGCGCCAGCAGCTTGGTGGCGGACTCTGGAAACACCATATATTTT. Protein sequence: CASSLVADSGNTIYF. Using reference TRBV5-1 and TRBJ1-3 for the parts outside the CDR3, the full variable domain is KAGVTQTPRYLIKTRGQQVTLSCSPISGHRSVSWYQQTPGQGLQFLFEYFSETQRNKGNFPGRFSGRQFSNSRSEMNVSTLELGDSALYLCASSLVADSGNTIYFGEGSWLTVV.

The chain links TRBV12-1 to TRBJ1-5; the D call in the table, TRBD1, was not verified against the DNA. TRBV12-1 is a pseudogene locus. This CDR3 is 17 amino acids long. The CDR3 DNA is TGTGCCAGCAGCTTTCCCCGAGACAGGGTGGGCAATCAGCCCCAGCATTTT. Translation: CASSFPRDRVGNQPQHF.

The V call is TRBV18, the J call TRBJ1-5; D ambiguous. The CDR3 is 18 amino acids. Germline CDR1 is KGHSH and CDR2 is LQKENI. V lost 4 bases and J lost 5, with 24 bases in between. This chain's CDR3 is CASSRSGQAGREDQPQHF. The CDR3 coding sequence is TGTGCCAGCTCACGGAGCGGTCAGGCGGGGAGGGAGGATCAGCCCCAGCATTTT.

This clone has just one count. The chain couples TRBV30 to TRBJ2-5, with D possibly matching TRBD1 (6 bases). This CDR3 contains 13 residues. V lost 2 bases, J lost 2 bases, and 9 bases lay in between. CDR1 is GTSNPN and CDR2 is SVGIG in the germline V gene (reference sequence). The DNA of the CDR3 is TGTGCCTGGAGTACAGGGTCACAAGAGACCCAGTACTTC. Residues: CAWSTGSQETQYF.

As DNA, the CDR3 is TGTGCCAGCAGCTCGGGGTTTGCTAGCACAGATACGCAGTATTTT. This codes for CASSSGFASTDTQYF. The chain couples TRBV5-4 to TRBJ2-3, with a weak D call TRBD2 (5 bases). V lost 3 bases and J 0 bases, leaving 11 bases between the germline ends. The CDR3 has 15 amino acids. CDR1 is SGHNT and CDR2 is YYREEE in the germline V gene (reference sequence).

The genes are TRBV5-1 and TRBJ2-1; 7 bases align to TRBD1. Per the germline V gene, CDR1 is SGHRS and CDR2 is YFSETQ. CDR3 length: 14 residues. Unmatched junction bases numbered 2, after V lost 4 bases and J lost 1 base. The CDR3 bases are TGCGCCAGCAGCGACAGGGCGTCCTACAATGAGCAGTTCTTC. Amino acids: CASSDRASYNEQFF.

CDR3 DNA sequence: TGTGCCAGCAGCCCTAGCGCCGGCTACACCTTC. This sequence encodes CASSPSAGYTF. The rearrangement uses TRBV9 and TRBJ1-2; D is undetermined. The CDR3 spans 11 residues. Germline V gene lookup returns CDR1 SGDLS and CDR2 YYNGEE. Trimming pared 4 bases from V and 8 bases from J, leaving 9 bases between.

V gene TRBV9 combines with J gene TRBJ2-3; possible D gene TRBD2, 6 bases. Per germline, CDR1 SGDLS and CDR2 YYNGEE. Trimming removed 4 bases at V and 0 bases at J, with 12 bases between. The CDR3 spans 15 residues. The CDR3: CASSPRGTSTDTQYF. CDR3 DNA: TGTGCCAGCAGCCCACGGGGGACTAGCACAGATACGCAGTATTTT.

V gene TRBV6-4 combines with J gene TRBJ2-2; 8 positions agree with TRBD2. This CDR3 contains 15 residues. The V gene's germline CDR1 is MRHNA and CDR2 SNTAGT. The V gene end was trimmed by 5 bases and the J gene end by 1 base; junction bases not matched to a gene: 3. The CDR3 nucleotides are TGTGCCAGCAGTCCGGGACTAGAGAACACCGGGGAGCTGTTTTTT. This encodes CASSPGLENTGELFF.

The chain employs TRBV7-8 and TRBJ1-4; D gene uncertain. CDR1 and CDR2 (germline): SGHVS, FQNEAQ. The CDR3 has 14 residues. Trimming stripped 5 bases from V and 8 bases from J, with 15 bases between. The CDR3 reads CASSPPTGSEKLFF. The CDR3 bases are TGTGCCAGCAGCCCACCGACGGGGTCCGAAAAACTGTTTTTT.

V gene TRBV28 combines with J gene TRBJ1-4, with 9 bases identical to TRBD1. This CDR3 spans 15 amino acids. Trimming took 2 bases from V and 6 from J; bases not matched to a gene: 4. CDR1 and CDR2 (germline): MDHEN, SYDVKM. The DNA of the CDR3 is TGTGCCAGCAGTTTAGGGGACAGGGCTCATGAAAAACTGTTTTTT. It codes for CASSLGDRAHEKLFF.

The V gene is TRBV13, the J gene TRBJ1-4; TRBD1 might be the D (5 bases). The germline V and J ends were trimmed by 5 bases and 7 bases, with 17 bases remaining between them. The CDR3 spans 15 residues. Germline CDR1 PRHDT, CDR2 FYEKMQ (reference sequence). The CDR3 DNA sequence: TGTGCCAGCAGCCGAGAACAGGATTACCGTGAAAAACTGTTTTTT. Protein sequence: CASSREQDYREKLFF.

The rearrangement links TRBV27 to TRBJ1-5; unclear D gene. The CDR3 spans 17 residues. Trimming removed 2 bases at V and 2 bases at J, with 16 bases between. Germline V gene lookup returns CDR1 MNHEY and CDR2 SMNVEV (reference sequence). CDR3 sequence reads: CASSLTGSSAGNQPQHF. In nucleotides, the CDR3 is TGTGCCAGCAGTTTAACCGGGTCCTCGGCCGGCAATCAGCCCCAGCATTTT.

The genes are TRBV5-1 and TRBJ1-4, with D possibly TRBD1 on 6 matching bases. Germline CDR1 and CDR2: SGHRS and YFSETQ. Trimming left V 0 bases short and J 12 bases short, with 15 bases between. The CDR3 totals 14 residues. CDR3 residues: CASSLAGEGWELFF. DNA of the CDR3: TGCGCCAGCAGCTTGGCAGGGGAAGGTTGGGAACTGTTTTTT.

With regard to this clone: One end of the junction does not line up with germline, which may come from a read error. The chain uses TRBV7-7 and TRBJ2-2; weak D call: TRBD2 (6 bases). Germline CDR1 reads SSHAT; CDR2 reads FNYEAQ (reference sequence). The CDR3 contains 15 residues. In DNA, the CDR3 is TGTGCTAGCAGGTTGGAGGGGAATGAGGCCGGGGAGCTGTTTTTT. Protein sequence: CASRLEGNEAGELFF.